This TCR beta chain comes out of a study of T cell repertoires in cytomegalovirus infection. The table lists this clonotype with many counts. The CDR3 spans 15 residues. Trimming took 4 bases from V and 1 from J; bases not matched to a gene: 3. Germline assignment: CDR1 MDHEN and CDR2 SYDVKM. From the reads, TCRdb called clonotypes with MiXCR, one entry per CDR3 protein. In the table there are approximately 500,000 distinct CDR3 sequences, 16% of which are singletons. This TCR was sampled from a human donor in good health (CMV status not recorded). Some clones in this sample may be carry-over from other donors' samples. This chain connects TRBV28 to TRBJ1-1; 10 bases align to TRBD1. Sequencing used CD8+ T cells from PBMCs. CDR3 DNA: TGTGCCAGCAGTTGGGACAGGGGAAGGAACACTGAAGCTTTCTTT. This sequence encodes CASSWDRGRNTEAFF.